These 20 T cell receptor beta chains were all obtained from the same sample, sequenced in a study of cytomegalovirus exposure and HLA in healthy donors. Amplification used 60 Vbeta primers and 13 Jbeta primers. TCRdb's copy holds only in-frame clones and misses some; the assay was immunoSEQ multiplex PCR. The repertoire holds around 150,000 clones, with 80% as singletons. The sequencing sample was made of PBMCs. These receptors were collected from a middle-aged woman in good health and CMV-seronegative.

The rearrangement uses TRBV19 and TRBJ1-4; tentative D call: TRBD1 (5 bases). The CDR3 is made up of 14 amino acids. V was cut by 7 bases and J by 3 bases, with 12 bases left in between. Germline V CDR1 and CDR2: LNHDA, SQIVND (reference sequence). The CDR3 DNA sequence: TGTGCCAGTATGCCTGGGGCGGCTAATGAAAAACTGTTTTTT. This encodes CASMPGAANEKLFF.

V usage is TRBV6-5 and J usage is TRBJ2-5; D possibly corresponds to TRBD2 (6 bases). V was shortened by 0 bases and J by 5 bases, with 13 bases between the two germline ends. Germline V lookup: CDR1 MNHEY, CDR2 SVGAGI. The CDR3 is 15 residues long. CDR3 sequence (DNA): TGTGCCAGCAGTTACTCGACTCGGGGGAGGGAGACCCAGTACTTC. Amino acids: CASSYSTRGRETQYF.

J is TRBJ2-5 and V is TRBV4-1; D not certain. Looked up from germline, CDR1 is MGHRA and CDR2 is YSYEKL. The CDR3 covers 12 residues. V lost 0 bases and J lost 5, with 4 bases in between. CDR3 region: CASSQDLETQYF. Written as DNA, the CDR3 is TGCGCCAGCAGCCAAGATCTTGAGACCCAGTACTTC.

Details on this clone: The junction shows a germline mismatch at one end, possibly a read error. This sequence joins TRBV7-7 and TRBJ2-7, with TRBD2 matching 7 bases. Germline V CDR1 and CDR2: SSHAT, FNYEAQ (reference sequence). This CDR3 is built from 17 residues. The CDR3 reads CASSPSGAETSSYEQYF. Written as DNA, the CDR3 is TGTGCTAGCAGCCCCAGCGGGGCGGAAACGAGCTCCTACGAGCAGTACTTC.

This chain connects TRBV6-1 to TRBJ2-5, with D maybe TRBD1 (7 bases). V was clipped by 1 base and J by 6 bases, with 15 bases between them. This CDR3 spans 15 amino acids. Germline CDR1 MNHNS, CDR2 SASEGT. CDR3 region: CASSEGSGGRKTQYF. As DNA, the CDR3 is TGTGCCAGCAGTGAAGGGTCAGGGGGGCGGAAGACCCAGTACTTC.

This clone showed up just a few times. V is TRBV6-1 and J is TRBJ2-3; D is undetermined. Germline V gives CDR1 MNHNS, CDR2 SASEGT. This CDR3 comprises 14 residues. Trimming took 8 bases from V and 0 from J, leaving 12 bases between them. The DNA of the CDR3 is TGTGCCAGCCGCTACCCGCTTAGCACAGATACGCAGTATTTT. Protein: CASRYPLSTDTQYF.

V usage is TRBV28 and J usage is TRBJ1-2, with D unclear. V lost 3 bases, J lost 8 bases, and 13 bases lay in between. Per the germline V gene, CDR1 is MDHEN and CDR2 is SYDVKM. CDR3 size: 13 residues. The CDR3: CASSFTRLIGYTF. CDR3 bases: TGTGCCAGCAGTTTTACGCGATTGATAGGCTACACCTTC.

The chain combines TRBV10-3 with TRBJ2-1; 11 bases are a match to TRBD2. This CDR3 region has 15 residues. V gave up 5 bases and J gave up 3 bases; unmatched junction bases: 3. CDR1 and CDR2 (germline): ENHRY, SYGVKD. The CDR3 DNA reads TGTGCCATCAGTACCGGGACTAGCGGCTACAATGAGCAGTTCTTC. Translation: CAISTGTSGYNEQFF.

CDR3: CASLPAVRETQYF. DNA of the CDR3: TGTGCCAGCTTGCCGGCGGTCCGAGAGACCCAGTACTTC. This chain joins TRBV18 and TRBJ2-5; D not resolved. The CDR3 loop spans 13 amino acids. V lost 7 bases and J lost 4, with 13 bases in between. Germline V gene data show CDR1 as KGHSH and CDR2 as LQKENI.

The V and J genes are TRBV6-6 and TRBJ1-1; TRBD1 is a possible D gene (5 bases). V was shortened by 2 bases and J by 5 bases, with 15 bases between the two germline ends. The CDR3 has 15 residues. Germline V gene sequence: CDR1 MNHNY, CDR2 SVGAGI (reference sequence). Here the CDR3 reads CASSYVQGGNTEAFF. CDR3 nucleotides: TGTGCCAGCAGTTACGTTCAGGGTGGGAATACTGAAGCTTTCTTT.

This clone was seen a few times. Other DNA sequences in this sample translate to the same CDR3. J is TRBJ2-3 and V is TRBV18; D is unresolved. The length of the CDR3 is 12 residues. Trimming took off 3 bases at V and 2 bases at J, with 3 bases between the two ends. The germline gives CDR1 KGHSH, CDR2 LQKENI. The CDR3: CASSPYTDTQYF. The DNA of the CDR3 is TGTGCCAGCTCACCTTACACAGATACGCAGTATTTT.

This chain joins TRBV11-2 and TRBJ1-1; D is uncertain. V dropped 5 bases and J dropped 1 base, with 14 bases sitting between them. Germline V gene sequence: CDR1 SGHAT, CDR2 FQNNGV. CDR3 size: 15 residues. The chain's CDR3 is CASSRWGAENTEAFF. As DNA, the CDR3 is TGTGCCAGCAGCCGTTGGGGAGCTGAGAACACTGAAGCTTTCTTT.

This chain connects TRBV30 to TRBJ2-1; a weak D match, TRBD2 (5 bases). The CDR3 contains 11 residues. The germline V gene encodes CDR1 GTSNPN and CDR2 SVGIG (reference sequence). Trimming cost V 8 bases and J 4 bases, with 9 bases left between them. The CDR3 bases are TGTGCCCGCGACTATTACAATGAGCAGTTCTTC. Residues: CARDYYNEQFF.

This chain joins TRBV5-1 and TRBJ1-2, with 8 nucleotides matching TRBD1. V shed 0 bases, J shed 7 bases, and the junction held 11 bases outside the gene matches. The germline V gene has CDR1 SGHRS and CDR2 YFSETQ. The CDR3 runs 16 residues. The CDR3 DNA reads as TGCGCCAGCAGCTTGGCCCAGACAGGGGAGGTCGGTGGCTACACCTTC. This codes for CASSLAQTGEVGGYTF.

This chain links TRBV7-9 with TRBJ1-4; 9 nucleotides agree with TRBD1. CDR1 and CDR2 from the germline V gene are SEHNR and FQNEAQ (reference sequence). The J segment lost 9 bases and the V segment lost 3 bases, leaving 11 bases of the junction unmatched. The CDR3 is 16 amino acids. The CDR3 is CASSLDGTGRNKKLFF. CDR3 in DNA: TGTGCCAGCAGCTTGGATGGGACAGGGAGGAATAAAAAACTGTTTTTT.

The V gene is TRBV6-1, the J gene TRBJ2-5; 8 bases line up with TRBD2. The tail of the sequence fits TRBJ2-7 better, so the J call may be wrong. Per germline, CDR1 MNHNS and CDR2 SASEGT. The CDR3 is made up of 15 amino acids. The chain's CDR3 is CASISAGVPPYEQYF. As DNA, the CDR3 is TGTGCCAGCATCTCAGCGGGAGTCCCTCCCTACGAGCAGTACTTC.

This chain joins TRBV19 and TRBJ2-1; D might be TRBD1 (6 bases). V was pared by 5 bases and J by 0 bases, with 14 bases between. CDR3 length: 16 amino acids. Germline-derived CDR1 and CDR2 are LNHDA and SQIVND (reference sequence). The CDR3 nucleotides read TGTGCCAGTAGTCCAACAGGGACGAGCTCCTACAATGAGCAGTTCTTC. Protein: CASSPTGTSSYNEQFF.

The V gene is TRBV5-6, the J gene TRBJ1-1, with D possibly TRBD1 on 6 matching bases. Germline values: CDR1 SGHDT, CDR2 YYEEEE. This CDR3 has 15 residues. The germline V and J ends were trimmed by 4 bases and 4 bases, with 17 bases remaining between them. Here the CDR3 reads CASSPLQGMGTEAFF. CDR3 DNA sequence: TGTGCCAGCAGCCCATTACAGGGAATGGGCACTGAAGCTTTCTTT.

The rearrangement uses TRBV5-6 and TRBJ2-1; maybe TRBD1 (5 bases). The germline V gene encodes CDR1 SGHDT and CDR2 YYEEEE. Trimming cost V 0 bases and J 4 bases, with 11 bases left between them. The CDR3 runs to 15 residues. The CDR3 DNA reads TGTGCCAGCAGCTTGGGGGGCAGAAAATACAATGAGCAGTTCTTC. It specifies CASSLGGRKYNEQFF.

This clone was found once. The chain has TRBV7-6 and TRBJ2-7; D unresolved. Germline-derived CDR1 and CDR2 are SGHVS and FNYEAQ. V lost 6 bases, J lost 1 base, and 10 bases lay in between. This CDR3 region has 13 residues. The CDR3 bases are TGTGCCAGCAGTCAGACTGGGTCCTACGAGCAGTACTTC. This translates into CASSQTGSYEQYF.